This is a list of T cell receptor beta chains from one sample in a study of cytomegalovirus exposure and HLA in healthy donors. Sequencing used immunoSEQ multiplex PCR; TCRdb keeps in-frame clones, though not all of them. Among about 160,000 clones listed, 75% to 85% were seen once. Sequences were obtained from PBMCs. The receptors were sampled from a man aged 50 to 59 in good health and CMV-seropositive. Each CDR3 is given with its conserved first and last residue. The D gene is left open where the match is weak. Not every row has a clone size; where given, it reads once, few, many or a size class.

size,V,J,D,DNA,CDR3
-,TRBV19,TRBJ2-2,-,TGTGCCAGTAGTCCCGTTATCCCCGGGGAGCTGTTTTTT,CASSPVIPGELFF
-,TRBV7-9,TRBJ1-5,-,TGTGCCAGCAGCGGTCCCACGGTCGGAGGCAATCAGCCCCAGCATTTT,CASSGPTVGGNQPQHF
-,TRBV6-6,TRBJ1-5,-,TGTGCCAGCAGGCCCCAGAATCAGCCCCAGCATTTT,CASRPQNQPQHF
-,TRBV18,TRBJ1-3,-,TGTGCCAGCTCACCGCCAAACAGGGTTTCTGGAAACACCATATATTTT,CASSPPNRVSGNTIYF
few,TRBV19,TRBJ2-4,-,TGTGCCAGTAGGGTGGGGCCAGGCGCAGGGGACATTCAGTACTTC,CASRVGPGAGDIQYF
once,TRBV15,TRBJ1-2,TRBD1,TGTGCCACCAGCAGAGAGACAGGGGTTAAGGGCTACACCTTC,CATSRETGVKGYTF
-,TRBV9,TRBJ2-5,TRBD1,TGTGCCAGCAGCCCGGGGACAGTCCAAGAGACCCAGTACTTC,CASSPGTVQETQYF
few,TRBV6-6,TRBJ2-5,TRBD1,TGTGCCAGCACCCAAGACAGGGGCATACAAGAGACCCAGTACTTC,CASTQDRGIQETQYF
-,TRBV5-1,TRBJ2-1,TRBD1,TGCGCCAGCAGCTTGGCAGGGGGCGTCAACTACAATGAGCAGTTCTTC,CASSLAGGVNYNEQFF
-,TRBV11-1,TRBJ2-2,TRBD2,TGTGCCAGCAGCTCCGGGACTAGCGGGAGAGCGGGCGCCGGGGAGCTGTTTTTT,CASSSGTSGRAGAGELFF
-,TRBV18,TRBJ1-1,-,TGTGCCAGCTCACCATCAGGGGTCGGGACTGAAGCTTTCTTT,CASSPSGVGTEAFF
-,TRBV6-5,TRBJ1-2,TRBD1,TGTGCCAGCAGTTCCGGGACAGGGGGCGAGGGCACCTTC,CASSSGTGGEGTF
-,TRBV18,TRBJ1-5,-,TGTGCCAGCTCAACAACCAAGACCGGGCAGCCCCAGCATTTT,CASSTTKTGQPQHF
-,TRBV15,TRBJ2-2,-,TGTGCCACCCACAAGACAGTGAGGAACACCGGGGAGCTGTTTTTT,CATHKTVRNTGELFF
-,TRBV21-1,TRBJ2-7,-,TGTGCCAGCAGCAAAGCCAGGATGCGCCACGAGCAGTACTTC,CASSKARMRHEQYF
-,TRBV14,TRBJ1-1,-,TGTGCCAGCAGCCGGGGCATCAACACTGAAGCTTTCTTT,CASSRGINTEAFF
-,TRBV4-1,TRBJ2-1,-,TGCGCCAGCAGCCTCGGGGAATTCTCCTACAATGAGCAGTTCTTC,CASSLGEFSYNEQFF
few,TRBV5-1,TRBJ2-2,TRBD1,TGCGCCAGCAGCTTAGACAGGGCGGCCGGGGAGCTGTTTTTT,CASSLDRAAGELFF
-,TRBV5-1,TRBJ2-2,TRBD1,TGCGCCAGCAGCCTGGGGACAGGGGGCAACACCGGGGAGCTGTTTTTT,CASSLGTGGNTGELFF
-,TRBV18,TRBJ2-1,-,TGTGCCAGCTCACCACTACTCCTCTCCTACAATGAGCAGTTCTTC,CASSPLLLSYNEQFF
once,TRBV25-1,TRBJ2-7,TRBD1,TGTGCCAGCAGGCAGGCAGGGGGCCACGAGCAGTACTTC,CASRQAGGHEQYF
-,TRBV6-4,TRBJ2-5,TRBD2,TGTGCCAGCAGTGACTCGGTGACTAGCGGGGCCGAAGAGACCCAGTACTTC,CASSDSVTSGAEETQYF
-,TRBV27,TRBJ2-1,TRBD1,TGTGCCAGCAGTCCCACGCTGCCCATACAGGGGGCCTCCTACAATGAGCAGTTCTTC,CASSPTLPIQGASYNEQFF
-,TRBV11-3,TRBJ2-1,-,TGTGCCAGCAGCCCCCGTCGGGGCTCCTACAATGAGCAGTTCTTC,CASSPRRGSYNEQFF
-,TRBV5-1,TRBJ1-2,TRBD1,TGCGCCAGCAGCCCGGGACAGTCCTATGGCTACACCTTC,CASSPGQSYGYTF
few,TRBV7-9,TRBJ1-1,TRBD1,TGTGCCAGCAGCTCCCGGGACAGGGTGGGCACTGAAGCTTTCTTT,CASSSRDRVGTEAFF
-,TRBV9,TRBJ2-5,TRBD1,TGTGCCAGCAGCGTAGGGGACAGAGGTGCCCAGTACTTC,CASSVGDRGAQYF
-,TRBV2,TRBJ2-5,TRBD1,TGTGCCAGCAGTGTGACAGGGACAAACCAAGAGACCCAGTACTTC,CASSVTGTNQETQYF
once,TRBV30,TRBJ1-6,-,TGTGCCTGGAGTGGCCCGAGTCCCTTTAATTCACCCCTCCACTTT,CAWSGPSPFNSPLHF
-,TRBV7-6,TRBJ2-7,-,TGTGCCAGCAGCTCGGCGGGGGCCCTCTCCTACGAGCAGTACTTC,CASSSAGALSYEQYF
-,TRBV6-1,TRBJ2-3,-,TGTGCCAGCAGGGGACATTATTTAGATACGCAGTATTTT,CASRGHYLDTQYF
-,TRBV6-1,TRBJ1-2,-,TGTGCCAGCAGCGCTCCGGGATCCTATGGCTACACCTTC,CASSAPGSYGYTF
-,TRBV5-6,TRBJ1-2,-,TGTGCCAGCAGCCCTACGGCCAGGGTTGATGGCTACACCTTC,CASSPTARVDGYTF
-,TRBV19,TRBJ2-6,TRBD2,TGTGCCAGTAGTATCCCGGGGAGGGTCGTTGGCTCTGGGGCCAACGTCCTGACTTTC,CASSIPGRVVGSGANVLTF
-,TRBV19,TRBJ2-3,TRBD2,TGTGCCAGTAGTATCCGGGAGGGGGGTAGCACAGATACGCAGTATTTT,CASSIREGGSTDTQYF
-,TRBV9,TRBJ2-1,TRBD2,TGTGCCAGCAGCGTAGCCCTAGCGGGGGGGCAATACAATGAGCAGTTCTTC,CASSVALAGGQYNEQFF
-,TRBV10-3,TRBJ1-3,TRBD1,TGTGCCATCAGCGACAGGGCTGGAAACACCATATATTTT,CAISDRAGNTIYF
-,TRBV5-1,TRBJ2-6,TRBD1,TGCGCCAGCAGCCCCTGGACAGGGGCTGGCTCTGGGGCCAACGTCCTGACTTTC,CASSPWTGAGSGANVLTF
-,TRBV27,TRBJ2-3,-,TGTGCCAGCAGTTTAGGCCTAGCCGGTACGCAGTATTTT,CASSLGLAGTQYF
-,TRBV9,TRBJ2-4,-,TGTGCCAGCAGCGTAGGGGGCATGGCCAAAAACATTCAGTACTTC,CASSVGGMAKNIQYF
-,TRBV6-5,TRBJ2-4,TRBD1,TGTGCCAGCAGTCCAGGCCAAACCGGGGACAGTCAGTACTTC,CASSPGQTGDSQYF
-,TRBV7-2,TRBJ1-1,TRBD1,TGTGCCAGCAGCTTACAAGGGACAGTCCGTAAAGCTTTCTTT,CASSLQGTVRKAFF
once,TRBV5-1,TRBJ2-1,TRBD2,TGCGCCAGCAGCTTGGCTAGCGGGAGGGCTGCTGAGCAGTTCTTC,CASSLASGRAAEQFF
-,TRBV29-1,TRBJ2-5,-,TGCAGCGTTGAACAATCCGAGAAGACCCAGTACTTC,CSVEQSEKTQYF
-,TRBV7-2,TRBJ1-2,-,TGTGCCAGCAGCTTAACTAGGACCATCTATGGCTACACCTTC,CASSLTRTIYGYTF
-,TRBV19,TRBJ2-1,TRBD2,TGTGCCAGTAGTTCGTTAGCGGGCGCAAGGGGTGAGCAGTTCTTC,CASSSLAGARGEQFF
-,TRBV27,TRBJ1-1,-,TGTGCCAGCCGGAGGGCGGGGGCGAACACTGAAGCTTTCTTT,CASRRAGANTEAFF
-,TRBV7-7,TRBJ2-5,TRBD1,TGTGCCAGCAGCTCGGGACAGGGAATAGAGACCCAGTACTTC,CASSSGQGIETQYF
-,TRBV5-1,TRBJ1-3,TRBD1,TGCGCCAGCAAGAAGGACAGGGCTGGAAACACCATATATTTT,CASKKDRAGNTIYF
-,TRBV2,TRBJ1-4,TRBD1,TGTGCCAGCAGTGAAAGGACAGGTTGGGAAAAACTGTTTTTT,CASSERTGWEKLFF
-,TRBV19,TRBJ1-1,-,TGTGCCAGTAGGCTTAGGGAGGGTGAAGCTTTCTTT,CASRLREGEAFF
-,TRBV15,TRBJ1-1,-,TGTGCCACGTATGGTCAGGGGCCTGAAGCTTTCTTT,CATYGQGPEAFF
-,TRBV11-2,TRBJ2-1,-,TGTGCCAGCAGCTTCACAGGGAGCAATGAGCAGTTCTTC,CASSFTGSNEQFF
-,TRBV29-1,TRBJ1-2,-,TGCAGCGTTGAAGGGCAGGGATCGAGGAACTATGGCTACACCTTC,CSVEGQGSRNYGYTF
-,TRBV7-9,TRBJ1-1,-,TGTGCCAGCAGTCTCCAGGTGAACACTGAAGCTTTCTTT,CASSLQVNTEAFF
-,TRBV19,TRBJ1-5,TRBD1,TGTGCCAGGAAGAGGGACAGGGGAGGCAATCAGCCCCAGCATTTT,CARKRDRGGNQPQHF
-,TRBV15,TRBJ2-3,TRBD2,TGTGCCACCAGCAGAGATAAGAGGGCTAGCGGGAGTGGAGATACGCAGTATTTT,CATSRDKRASGSGDTQYF
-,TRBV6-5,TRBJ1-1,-,TGTGCCAGCAGACAAGGGGGTACTGAAGCTTTCTTT,CASRQGGTEAFF
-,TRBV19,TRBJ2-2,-,TGTGCCAGTACCCCCACAGGAATTGGCACCGGGGAGCTGTTTTTT,CASTPTGIGTGELFF
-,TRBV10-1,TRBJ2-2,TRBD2,TGCGCCAGCAGTACGCGGGGGACCCCGAACACCGGGGAGCTGTTTTTT,CASSTRGTPNTGELFF